The 31 T cell receptor beta chains presented below share a single source sample, sequenced in a study of cytomegalovirus exposure and HLA in healthy donors. Use of 60 Vbeta and 13 Jbeta primers characterized the PCR. Sequenced by immunoSEQ multiplex PCR; TCRdb stores in-frame clones only, minus some. The sample lists 150,000 to 200,000 clones; 81% were seen once. Sequencing input: PBMCs. These TCRs come from a woman in her late teens or twenties in good health and CMV-seronegative.

This clone appeared once. The rearrangement links TRBV4-1 to TRBJ1-6; no firm D call. Trimming took off 3 bases at V and 6 bases at J, with 9 bases between the two ends. The CDR3 loop spans 14 amino acids. Germline lookup yields CDR1 MGHRA and CDR2 YSYEKL. The CDR3 here is CASSHPRTNSPLHF. As DNA, the CDR3 is TGCGCCAGCAGCCACCCGAGAACTAATTCACCCCTCCACTTT.

A single count supports this clone. In DNA, the CDR3 is TGTGCCAGCAGCCAAGATCCGCGGGGCGGAAACACCATATATTTT. Amino acids: CASSQDPRGGNTIYF. The chain couples TRBV4-2 to TRBJ1-3; D perhaps matches TRBD1 (5 bases). Germline V gives CDR1 LGHNA, CDR2 YNFKEQ. The ends were cut back, 0 bases at V and 4 bases at J, with 10 bases in the middle. The CDR3 loop spans 15 amino acids.

A single count supports this clone. This chain's CDR3 is CASSVTGDAEAFF. For the CDR3, the DNA is TGTGCCAGCAGCGTCACAGGGGATGCGGAAGCTTTCTTT. The chain carries TRBV9 and TRBJ1-1, with TRBD1 matching 7 bases. The CDR3 is made up of 13 amino acids. Losses at the gene ends were 2 bases for V and 8 bases for J; bases not matched to a gene: 6. Germline-derived CDR1 and CDR2 are SGDLS and YYNGEE.

The chain is built from TRBV7-8 and TRBJ1-1, with a possible D match to TRBD1 (5 bases). Germline V gene data show CDR1 as SGHVS and CDR2 as FQNEAQ. Trimming took off 4 bases at V and 0 bases at J, with 15 bases between the two ends. This CDR3 comprises 16 residues. The CDR3 sequence is CASSSRAGGLNTEAFF. The CDR3 region has the DNA TGTGCCAGCAGCTCCAGGGCAGGTGGGCTGAACACTGAAGCTTTCTTT.

The J gene is TRBJ1-1, the V gene TRBV14; TRBD1 agrees at 9 bases. The ends lost 1 base at V and 10 bases at J; junction bases unmatched: 4. The CDR3 has 13 amino acids. CDR1 is SGHDN and CDR2 is FVKESK in the germline V gene. The CDR3 loop is CASSQGTGAGAFF. CDR3 coding DNA: TGTGCCAGCAGCCAAGGGACAGGGGCTGGAGCTTTCTTT.

CDR3 sequence (DNA): TGCGCCAGCAAACAGTTTCCAGGGGACGAGCAGTACTTC. It translates to CASKQFPGDEQYF. V is TRBV5-1 and J is TRBJ2-5, with D perhaps matching TRBD1 (6 bases). TRBJ2-7 matches the DNA end more closely, so the J call is doubtful. This CDR3 contains 13 residues. CDR1 is SGHRS, CDR2 YFSETQ, per germline.

This rearrangement joins TRBV2 to TRBJ2-1; 13 bases map to TRBD2. Germline CDR1 is SNHLY and CDR2 is FYNNEI. The CDR3 has 15 residues. V dropped 4 bases and J dropped 9; count of bases not matched to a gene: 6. The CDR3 nucleotides are TGTGCCAGCAGTGTCTTTCGACTAGCGGGAGGTGAGCAGTTCTTC. Protein: CASSVFRLAGGEQFF. Filled out from reference TRBV2 and TRBJ2-1, the complete variable domain reads EPEVTQTPSHQVTQMGQEVILRCVPISNHLYFYWYRQILGQKVEFLVSFYNNEISEKSEIFDDQFSVERPDGSNFTLKIRSTKLEDSAMYFCASSVFRLAGGEQFFGPGTRLTVL.

V gene TRBV6-1 combines with J gene TRBJ2-7, with D maybe TRBD1 (5 bases). V lost 6 bases and J 2 bases, leaving 11 bases between the germline ends. CDR1 is MNHNS and CDR2 is SASEGT in the germline V gene. The CDR3 runs 13 residues. The CDR3 nucleotides are TGTGCCAGCAGCCGAACAGGACCCTACGAGCAGTACTTC. It codes for CASSRTGPYEQYF.

J is TRBJ2-1 and V is TRBV10-2; TRBD2 matches 10 bases. Germline lookup yields CDR1 WSHSY and CDR2 SAAADI. V dropped 3 bases and J dropped 7; count of bases not matched to a gene: 6. The CDR3 covers 15 residues. CDR3 sequence reads: CASSERTSGTNEQFF. CDR3 in DNA: TGCGCCAGCAGTGAACGGACTAGCGGAACAAATGAGCAGTTCTTC.

The rearrangement joins TRBV5-6 to TRBJ2-7, with 7 bases lining up with TRBD2. V was pared by 5 bases and J by 2 bases, with 7 bases of the junction left unmatched. The germline CDR1 and CDR2 sequences are SGHDT and YYEEEE. The CDR3 is 14 residues long. CDR3 amino acids: CASRERLAPYEQYF. CDR3 DNA sequence: TGTGCCAGCAGGGAAAGACTAGCCCCCTACGAGCAGTACTTC.

The chain has TRBV28 and TRBJ1-2; TRBD1 aligns across 12 bases. Germline-derived CDR1 and CDR2 are MDHEN and SYDVKM. The CDR3 runs 18 residues. V shed 3 bases and J 2 bases; nucleotides not matched to a gene: 10. In nucleotides, the CDR3 is TGTGCCAGCAGTTTCTTTGACCGGGACAGGGGGCCCAACTATGGCTACACCTTC. Its translation is CASSFFDRDRGPNYGYTF.

The rearrangement links TRBV7-8 to TRBJ1-1, with a weak D call TRBD1 (5 bases). V was cut by 5 bases and J by 1 base, with 8 bases left in between. The CDR3 is made up of 13 amino acids. The V gene's germline CDR1 is SGHVS and CDR2 FQNEAQ. The chain's CDR3 is CASSATGNTEAFF. The DNA of the CDR3 is TGTGCCAGCAGCGCCACAGGGAACACTGAAGCTTTCTTT. Using reference TRBV7-8 and TRBJ1-1 for the parts outside the CDR3, the full variable domain is GAGVSQSPRYKVAKRGQDVALRCDPISGHVSLFWYQQALGQGPEFLTYFQNEAQLDKSGLPSDRFFAERPEGSVSTLKIQRTQQEDSAVYLCASSATGNTEAFFGQGTRLTVV.

In this sample, this clone turned up once. The genes are TRBV20-1 and TRBJ1-1; tentatively, D is TRBD1 (6 bases). Germline CDR1 and CDR2: DFQATT and SNEGSKA (reference sequence). V was shortened by 8 bases and J by 6 bases, with 13 bases between the two germline ends. The CDR3 totals 11 residues. DNA of the CDR3: TGCAGTCTGGACAGCGGGGCTGAAGCTTTCTTT. Its protein is CSLDSGAEAFF.

This chain joins TRBV11-2 and TRBJ2-7, with D possibly TRBD1 on 5 matching bases. The CDR3 contains 12 residues. In germline, CDR1 is SGHAT, CDR2 FQNNGV. The V end was cut by 5 bases, the J end by 5 bases, with 10 bases between. CDR3 DNA: TGTGCCAGCAGCCTACACAGGCACGAGCAGTACTTC. This sequence encodes CASSLHRHEQYF. Based on the CDR3 plus reference TRBV11-2 and TRBJ2-7, the full variable domain is EAGVAQSPRYKIIEKRQSVAFWCNPISGHATLYWYQQILGQGPKLLIQFQNNGVVDDSQLPKDRFSAERLKGVDSTLKIQPAKLEDSAVYLCASSLHRHEQYFGPGTRLTVT.

The chain has TRBV28 and TRBJ1-4; unclear D gene. Germline CDR1 and CDR2: MDHEN and SYDVKM. V was shortened by 7 bases and J by 0 bases, with 9 bases between the two germline ends. The CDR3 runs to 14 residues. The CDR3 sequence: CASTPFTTNEKLFF. The CDR3, as DNA: TGTGCCAGCACCCCCTTTACAACTAATGAAAAACTGTTTTTT.

The chain is built from TRBV7-3 and TRBJ2-1; D call uncertain. CDR3 length: 14 residues. Germline assignment: CDR1 SGHTA and CDR2 FQGTGA. V was trimmed by 5 bases and J by 6 bases, leaving 14 bases between them. This CDR3 is CASSPQVNSNEQFF. Here the CDR3 DNA reads TGTGCCAGCAGCCCGCAGGTTAATTCCAATGAGCAGTTCTTC.

In this sample, this clone turned up once. This rearrangement joins TRBV10-3 to TRBJ2-7, with D tentatively TRBD1 (6 bases). Germline V gives CDR1 ENHRY, CDR2 SYGVKD. Deletions cut 3 bases from V and 0 bases from J, with 9 bases between. CDR3 size: 14 residues. The DNA of the CDR3 is TGTGCCATCAGTGATGACAGGAGCTCCTACGAGCAGTACTTC. It codes for CAISDDRSSYEQYF.

The chain recombines TRBV30 with TRBJ2-7, with a possible D match to TRBD2 (5 bases). The V end lost 3 bases, the J end lost 6 bases, and 18 bases lay between the germline ends. In germline, CDR1 is GTSNPN, CDR2 SVGIG (reference sequence). CDR3 length: 14 amino acids. The DNA of the CDR3 is TGTGCCTGGAGCTTCGGAGAGGGCAGAGGCGAGCAGTACTTC. Translated, it gives CAWSFGEGRGEQYF. Filled out from reference TRBV30 and TRBJ2-7, the complete variable domain reads SQTIHQWPATLVQPVGSPLSLECTVEGTSNPNLYWYRQAAGRGLQLLFYSVGIGQISSEVPQNLSASRPQDRQFILSSKKLLLSDSGFYLCAWSFGEGRGEQYFGPGTRLTVT.

The chain joins TRBV5-1 to TRBJ2-3; D is undetermined. The germline V gene encodes CDR1 SGHRS and CDR2 YFSETQ. Trimming stripped 4 bases from V and 2 bases from J, with 14 bases between. This CDR3 has 15 amino acids. CDR3 loop: CASSPPYFDTDTQYF. The CDR3 DNA reads TGCGCCAGCAGCCCCCCTTACTTCGACACAGATACGCAGTATTTT. The complete variable domain, with remaining parts taken from reference TRBV5-1 and TRBJ2-3, reads KAGVTQTPRYLIKTRGQQVTLSCSPISGHRSVSWYQQTPGQGLQFLFEYFSETQRNKGNFPGRFSGRQFSNSRSEMNVSTLELGDSALYLCASSPPYFDTDTQYFGPGTRLTVL.

J is TRBJ2-5 and V is TRBV5-1; 8 nucleotides align to TRBD1. CDR3 length equals 14 residues. Unmatched junction bases numbered 6, after V lost 4 bases and J lost 4 bases. CDR1 is SGHRS and CDR2 is YFSETQ in the germline V gene. The DNA of the CDR3 is TGCGCCAGCAGCGGTGGACAGGGCGGAGAGACCCAGTACTTC. Amino acid sequence: CASSGGQGGETQYF.

This clone was detected only once. V is TRBV2 and J is TRBJ1-1; D perhaps matches TRBD1 (6 bases). This CDR3 has 13 residues. V dropped 8 bases and J dropped 1 base, with 11 bases sitting between them. CDR1 is SNHLY and CDR2 is FYNNEI in the germline V gene. CDR3 protein: CASGIQGNTEAFF. CDR3 DNA: TGTGCCAGCGGCATACAGGGGAACACTGAAGCTTTCTTT. The full variable domain, with the rest looked up from reference TRBV2 and TRBJ1-1, is EPEVTQTPSHQVTQMGQEVILRCVPISNHLYFYWYRQILGQKVEFLVSFYNNEISEKSEIFDDQFSVERPDGSNFTLKIRSTKLEDSAMYFCASGIQGNTEAFFGQGTRLTVV.

This chain links TRBV28 with TRBJ2-1; 8 nucleotides align to TRBD2. Germline values: CDR1 MDHEN, CDR2 SYDVKM. The V and J ends lost 6 bases and 7 bases, in that order; junction bases with no gene match: 11. This CDR3 has 15 amino acids. CDR3 sequence reads: CASRSPTSGVNEQFF. The DNA of the CDR3 is TGTGCCAGCAGGTCGCCTACTAGCGGCGTGAATGAGCAGTTCTTC. Variable domain in full (rest from reference TRBV28 and TRBJ2-1): DVKVTQSSRYLVKRTGEKVFLECVQDMDHENMFWYRQDPGLGLRLIYFSYDVKMKEKGDIPEGYSVSREKKERFSLILESASTNQTSMYLCASRSPTSGVNEQFFGPGTRLTVL.

The chain couples TRBV18 to TRBJ2-2, with D possibly being TRBD1 (6 bases). The CDR3 spans 16 residues. In germline, CDR1 is KGHSH, CDR2 LQKENI. The germline V and J ends were trimmed by 0 bases and 0 bases, with 8 bases remaining between them. The CDR3 sequence is CASSPPKGANTGELFF. The CDR3 coding sequence is TGTGCCAGCTCACCACCGAAGGGGGCGAACACCGGGGAGCTGTTTTTT.

The genes are TRBV2 and TRBJ1-4; 9 bases agree with TRBD1. This CDR3 is 16 amino acids long. Germline V gene sequence: CDR1 SNHLY, CDR2 FYNNEI. The V gene end was trimmed by 2 bases and the J gene end by 8 bases; junction bases not matched to a gene: 9. The CDR3 region is CASSEQTGGEGEKLFF. DNA of the CDR3: TGTGCCAGCAGTGAACAGACAGGGGGAGAAGGAGAAAAACTGTTTTTT.

The chain joins TRBV7-9 to TRBJ1-1, with TRBD1 matching over 12 bases. Unmatched junction bases numbered 3, after V lost 4 bases and J lost 6 bases. Germline V gene sequence: CDR1 SEHNR, CDR2 FQNEAQ (reference sequence). This CDR3 comprises 14 residues. The CDR3, as DNA: TGTGCCAGCAGCTCCGGGACAGGGGGCTCTGAAGCTTTCTTT. Translation gives CASSSGTGGSEAFF.

This clone was detected only a few times. The chain is built from TRBV5-1 and TRBJ2-6; 8 bases match TRBD1. The CDR3 is 19 amino acids. With V trimmed by 0 bases and J by 0 bases, 8 bases remained unmatched. Germline V gene data show CDR1 as SGHRS and CDR2 as YFSETQ. CDR3 region: CASSLVLQDRVSGANVLTF. The CDR3 DNA reads as TGCGCCAGCAGCTTGGTGCTCCAGGACAGGGTCTCTGGGGCCAACGTCCTGACTTTC.

V usage is TRBV11-2 and J usage is TRBJ2-5; 9 nucleotides match TRBD2. Germline V CDR1 and CDR2: SGHAT, FQNNGV. V gave up 1 base and J gave up 8 bases; unmatched junction bases: 14. CDR3 length equals 17 residues. The CDR3 loop reads CASSLVRSGGPKTTQYF. The CDR3 nucleotides read TGTGCCAGCAGCTTAGTTCGTAGCGGGGGACCCAAGACCACCCAGTACTTC. Full variable domain (missing parts from reference TRBV11-2 and TRBJ2-5): EAGVAQSPRYKIIEKRQSVAFWCNPISGHATLYWYQQILGQGPKLLIQFQNNGVVDDSQLPKDRFSAERLKGVDSTLKIQPAKLEDSAVYLCASSLVRSGGPKTTQYFGPGTRLLVL.

Worth noting for this clone: One end of the junction varies from germline; a read error may be responsible. J is TRBJ2-7 and V is TRBV2, with 12 bases lining up with TRBD2. The CDR3 is made up of 17 amino acids. Looked up from germline, CDR1 is SNHLY and CDR2 is FYNNEI. The CDR3 region is CASKTTSGSNPSNEQYF. CDR3 DNA: TGTGCCAGCAAAACGACTAGCGGGAGTAACCCCTCCAACGAGCAGTACTTC.

The rearrangement joins TRBV7-2 to TRBJ1-1; D might be TRBD1 (6 bases). V was shortened by 1 base and J by 5 bases, with 8 bases between the two germline ends. There are 13 residues in the CDR3. Per germline, CDR1 SGHTA and CDR2 FQGNSA. Here the CDR3 reads CASSLDRETEAFF. The DNA of the CDR3 is TGTGCCAGCAGCTTAGACAGGGAGACTGAAGCTTTCTTT.

This clone was counted between two and nine times. In nucleotides, the CDR3 is TGTGCCAGTAGTATTGGTTGGGAGGTTCAGCCCCAGCATTTT. This sequence encodes CASSIGWEVQPQHF. The V gene is TRBV19, the J gene TRBJ1-5, with D uncertain. V lost 3 bases to trimming and J lost 6 bases, with 12 bases between them. The CDR3 spans 14 residues. Germline V gene lookup returns CDR1 LNHDA and CDR2 SQIVND (reference sequence).

The V gene is TRBV9, the J gene TRBJ2-7; the D is unclear. CDR3 size: 14 residues. Germline V gene lookup returns CDR1 SGDLS and CDR2 YYNGEE. V dropped 0 bases and J dropped 3 bases, with 10 bases sitting between them. CDR3 in amino acids: CASSVDEVYYEQYF. CDR3 in DNA: TGTGCCAGCAGCGTAGATGAGGTTTACTACGAGCAGTACTTC.